These 21 T cell receptor beta chains share one sample of origin, sequenced in a study of shared clonotypes between healthy human individuals. Method: immunoSEQ multiplex PCR; TCRdb's copy keeps in-frame clones and lacks some. In the table there are millions of clones, approximately 94% of which are singletons. Input material: naive CD4+ T cells sorted from blood. The subset was: CD45RA+ positively selected. Receptors were obtained from a man younger than 30 in good health.

Concerning this clone itself: The identical CDR3 is also encoded by other nucleotide sequences in the sample. V is TRBV18 and J is TRBJ1-2; tentatively, D is TRBD1 (6 bases). Deletions cut 0 bases from V and 7 bases from J, with 9 bases between. Germline V CDR1 and CDR2: KGHSH, LQKENI. The CDR3 spans 13 residues. CDR3 sequence (DNA): TGTGCCAGCTCACCACCGGGACAAGGTGGCTACACCTTC. Translation: CASSPPGQGGYTF.

J is TRBJ1-5 and V is TRBV2; TRBD1 might be the D (5 bases). The germline V and J ends were trimmed by 3 bases and 3 bases, with 12 bases remaining between them. In germline, CDR1 is SNHLY, CDR2 FYNNEI. This CDR3 has 15 residues. DNA of the CDR3: TGTGCCAGCAGTGAGGGGGGGAAAGACAATCAGCCCCAGCATTTT. Translating it yields CASSEGGKDNQPQHF. Full variable domain (rest looked up from reference TRBV2 and TRBJ1-5): EPEVTQTPSHQVTQMGQEVILRCVPISNHLYFYWYRQILGQKVEFLVSFYNNEISEKSEIFDDQFSVERPDGSNFTLKIRSTKLEDSAMYFCASSEGGKDNQPQHFGDGTRLSIL.

The gene calls are TRBV27 and TRBJ2-7; no definite D call. This CDR3 is built from 18 residues. The germline V gene encodes CDR1 MNHEY and CDR2 SMNVEV (reference sequence). V gave up 5 bases and J gave up 6 bases, with 29 bases separating them. The DNA for the CDR3 is TGTGCCAGCAGTCCGACCACTAAGACCTTAATCAGAACCCCCGAGCAGTACTTC. Its translation is CASSPTTKTLIRTPEQYF.

CDR3: CASSFARVGSPLHF. CDR3 bases: TGCGCCAGCAGCTTCGCCAGGGTCGGTTCACCCCTCCACTTT. This rearrangement joins TRBV5-1 to TRBJ1-6, with a tentative D call TRBD1 (5 bases). CDR1 and CDR2 (germline): SGHRS, YFSETQ. V was clipped by 2 bases and J by 9 bases, with 12 bases between them. CDR3 length equals 14 residues.

The CDR3 loop is CASSTGGAGANVLTF. The CDR3 bases are TGTGCCAGTAGCACAGGGGGCGCTGGGGCCAACGTCCTGACTTTC. This chain uses TRBV19 with TRBJ2-6; 9 bases are a match to TRBD1. The germline V gene has CDR1 LNHDA and CDR2 SQIVND (reference sequence). This CDR3 has 15 amino acids. The junction had 2 bases not matched to a gene; V was cut back by 6 bases and J by 2 bases.

The gene calls are TRBV11-2 and TRBJ2-5; TRBD1 matches at 7 bases. V lost 6 bases and J lost 3; bases outside the gene matches: 4. Germline CDR1 is SGHAT and CDR2 is FQNNGV. The CDR3 has 13 residues. The CDR3 spells CASSRGQEETQYF. As DNA, the CDR3 is TGTGCCAGCAGTCGCGGACAGGAAGAGACCCAGTACTTC.

This chain joins TRBV5-1 and TRBJ1-4; D is perhaps TRBD1 (5 bases). The V end was cut by 2 bases, the J end by 4 bases, with 12 bases between. The length of the CDR3 is 15 residues. Germline values: CDR1 SGHRS, CDR2 YFSETQ. CDR3 protein: CASSFSGTLNEKLFF. The CDR3 DNA reads TGCGCCAGCAGCTTCTCCGGGACCCTTAATGAAAAACTGTTTTTT.

This sequence joins TRBV5-1 and TRBJ1-2, with D possibly matching TRBD1 (5 bases). The V gene lost 3 bases and the J gene lost 2 bases, with 11 bases spanning the gap. Germline V CDR1 and CDR2: SGHRS, YFSETQ. The CDR3 runs to 14 residues. The DNA of the CDR3 is TGCGCCAGCAGCTGGGGGGAGGCCAACTATGGCTACACCTTC. It is translated as CASSWGEANYGYTF. Using reference TRBV5-1 and TRBJ1-2 for the parts outside the CDR3, the full variable domain is KAGVTQTPRYLIKTRGQQVTLSCSPISGHRSVSWYQQTPGQGLQFLFEYFSETQRNKGNFPGRFSGRQFSNSRSEMNVSTLELGDSALYLCASSWGEANYGYTFGSGTRLTVV.

The rearrangement joins TRBV7-2 to TRBJ1-2; possibly TRBD1 for D (6 bases). There are 15 residues in the CDR3. Per the germline V gene, CDR1 is SGHTA and CDR2 is FQGNSA. Deletions cut 3 bases from V and 6 bases from J, with 17 bases between. The CDR3 bases are TGTGCCAGCAGCTTTCGAACAGGGATAGGTGATGGCTACACCTTC. It translates to CASSFRTGIGDGYTF.

The V and J genes are TRBV5-6 and TRBJ1-4; D may be TRBD1 (6 bases). Germline assignment: CDR1 SGHDT and CDR2 YYEEEE. This CDR3 spans 16 amino acids. Trimming pared 3 bases from V and 7 bases from J, leaving 19 bases between. The CDR3 here is CASSSPGGGRSEKLFF. CDR3 in DNA: TGTGCCAGCAGCTCCCCAGGCGGGGGGCGGTCTGAAAAACTGTTTTTT.

V usage is TRBV6-5 and J usage is TRBJ1-2, with D possibly being TRBD1 (6 bases). The V gene's germline CDR1 is MNHEY and CDR2 SVGAGI. Trimming pared 5 bases from V and 5 bases from J, leaving 18 bases between. There are 15 residues in the CDR3. In DNA form, the CDR3 reads TGTGCCAGCAGTCCCCCGGGGGCCGAAAGTTATGGCTACACCTTC. This translates into CASSPPGAESYGYTF.

The chain links TRBV28 to TRBJ1-1; D gene unclear. Looked up from germline, CDR1 is MDHEN and CDR2 is SYDVKM. The CDR3 runs to 13 residues. With 5 bases removed from V and 0 bases from J, the gap between germline ends came to 7 bases. The CDR3 sequence is CASSTVMNTEAFF. CDR3 DNA sequence: TGTGCCAGCAGTACTGTAATGAACACTGAAGCTTTCTTT.

The V and J genes are TRBV6-5 and TRBJ2-7; TRBD1 matches at 11 bases. In germline, CDR1 is MNHEY, CDR2 SVGAGI. Losses at the gene ends were 2 bases for V and 3 bases for J; bases not matched to a gene: 3. The CDR3 loop spans 15 amino acids. The CDR3 region has the DNA TGTGCCAGCAGTTACACGGGACAGGGGGTCTACGAGCAGTACTTC. Protein sequence: CASSYTGQGVYEQYF.

The V gene is TRBV10-3, the J gene TRBJ2-7; tentatively, D is TRBD1 (6 bases). V was shortened by 5 bases and J by 1 base, with 15 bases between the two germline ends. From germline, CDR1 is ENHRY and CDR2 SYGVKD. The CDR3 covers 15 residues. The CDR3: CAISSGVSSSYEQYF. CDR3 sequence (DNA): TGTGCCATCAGTTCAGGGGTCTCGAGTTCCTACGAGCAGTACTTC.

DNA for the CDR3: TGCGCCAGCAGCTTGACGTCGGGGTTGACCTCCTACGAGCAGTACTTC. Translating gives CASSLTSGLTSYEQYF. The chain links TRBV5-1 to TRBJ2-7; TRBD2 might be the D (5 bases). Germline CDR1 SGHRS, CDR2 YFSETQ. V dropped 1 base and J dropped 0 bases, with 14 bases sitting between them. The CDR3 covers 16 residues.

The V call is TRBV14, the J call TRBJ1-1; TRBD1 might be the D (5 bases). Germline-derived CDR1 and CDR2 are SGHDN and FVKESK. The V gene lost 4 bases and the J gene lost 3 bases, with 12 bases spanning the gap. CDR3 length: 14 amino acids. The DNA of the CDR3 is TGTGCCAGCAGCCCAGGGATTACGGACACTGAAGCTTTCTTT. It yields the protein CASSPGITDTEAFF.

The chain carries TRBV7-9 and TRBJ1-2; 9 bases map to TRBD1. The germline V gene encodes CDR1 SEHNR and CDR2 FQNEAQ (reference sequence). V lost 5 bases, J lost 5 bases, and 9 bases stayed unmatched. This CDR3 has 15 residues. CDR3 region: CASSLLGTGLYGYTF. For the CDR3, the DNA is TGTGCCAGCAGCCTGTTGGGGACAGGGCTATATGGCTACACCTTC.

The chain recombines TRBV7-9 with TRBJ1-2; TRBD1 is a possible D gene (5 bases). V was cut by 4 bases and J by 8 bases, with 11 bases left in between. Germline CDR1 and CDR2: SEHNR and FQNEAQ (reference sequence). This CDR3 is 12 amino acids long. CDR3 loop: CASSSQGGGYTF. Here the CDR3 DNA reads TGTGCCAGCAGCTCGCAGGGCGGGGGCTACACCTTC.

The J gene is TRBJ1-1, the V gene TRBV6-5; D not certain. The V and J ends lost 7 bases and 1 base respectively, with 10 bases between them. Per the germline V gene, CDR1 is MNHEY and CDR2 is SVGAGI. CDR3 length: 13 residues. CDR3 DNA sequence: TGTGCCAGCACAGCTTACGAGAACACTGAAGCTTTCTTT. It translates to CASTAYENTEAFF.

There are a few counts of this clone. This chain links TRBV30 with TRBJ1-1; D is unresolved. In germline, CDR1 is GTSNPN, CDR2 SVGIG (reference sequence). The CDR3 runs 15 residues. The V and J ends lost 6 bases and 2 bases respectively, with 19 bases between them. CDR3 in amino acids: CACNSQSTFNTEAFF. The CDR3 DNA reads as TGTGCCTGTAATTCGCAGTCAACCTTCAACACTGAAGCTTTCTTT.

The chain couples TRBV5-1 to TRBJ2-1; the match to TRBD2 covers 14 bases. V dropped 4 bases and J dropped 3; count of bases not matched to a gene: 6. The CDR3 spans 17 residues. CDR1 SGHRS and CDR2 YFSETQ come from the germline V gene. CDR3 sequence reads: CASSPGLAGANYNEQFF. The CDR3 DNA sequence: TGCGCCAGCAGCCCGGGACTAGCGGGAGCCAACTACAATGAGCAGTTCTTC.